This T cell receptor (beta chain) was retrieved from a study of T cell repertoires in cytomegalovirus infection. Study summary: CMV epitopes, recently identified HLA-C-restricted and well-studied HLA-B-restricted, were used.

TCRdb fed the reads into MiXCR, producing one record per CDR3 protein. The sample holds about half a million distinct CDR3 sequences, 33% seen once. Study outcomes and limitations: Individuals carrying CMV plus the relevant HLA were identified by cumulative frequency of public TCR beta families. HLA-C-restricted TCR beta clonotypes specific for CMV led the ex vivo response.

The V segment lost 4 bases and the J segment 0 bases; nucleotides outside the gene matches: 3. This CDR3 region has 16 residues. Germline-derived CDR1 and CDR2 are SGHTA and FQGNSA. This clonotype was detected only a few times. Antigen: not known. This TCR was sampled from a human donor in good health (CMV status not recorded). Some clones in this sample may be carry-over from other donors' samples. The J gene is TRBJ2-7, the V gene TRBV7-2, with 13 positions matching TRBD2. Here the sequenced sample was cultured PBMCs, taken from culture after CMV antigen stimulation. DNA for the CDR3: TGTGCCAGCAGCTCCTGGACTAGCGGGAGCTCCTACGAGCAGTACTTC. Translated: CASSSWTSGSSYEQYF.